One T cell receptor beta chain is described in this entry. What it recognizes is unknown. Produced via immunoSEQ multiplex PCR; TCRdb's table is partial and in-frame only. The repertoire consists of under 65,000 clones, with roughly 80% occurring once and the leading ten covering 5% to 6.5%. Described time point: week 11, during vaccination. All doses held 300 ug of mutant IDH1 20-mer peptide, with topical imiquimod. The data derive from a study of a mutant IDH1 vaccine in newly diagnosed glioma. Trimming shortened V by 5 bases and J by 8 bases, and 18 bases separated the two germline ends. Germline CDR1 reads SGHTA; CDR2 reads FQGNSA. CDR3 length equals 14 residues.

The clonotype originates from a man aged 45-60 years with glioma. The source material was PBMCs, sampled from a glioma patient whose treatment included an IDH1 peptide vaccine. The chain couples TRBV7-2 to TRBJ1-2; D may be TRBD1 (5 bases). As DNA, the CDR3 is TGTGCCAGCAGCATCCGGGACCTCCAGAAAGGCTACACCTTC. It encodes CASSIRDLQKGYTF.